Following are 5 T cell receptor beta chains from one sample sequenced in a study of shared clonotypes between healthy human individuals. The data were produced by immunoSEQ multiplex PCR, yet TCRdb's version contains in-frame clones alone and is incomplete. The table has about 520,000 clones, 70% to 85% seen once; the top ten hold 9.5% to 15%. The source material was PBMCs. These receptors were taken from a woman in her thirties or forties in good health. Some clones in this sample may be carry-over from other donors' samples.

This chain links TRBV28 with TRBJ2-1, with 14 nucleotides matching TRBD2. Germline-derived CDR1 and CDR2 are MDHEN and SYDVKM. This CDR3 has 16 residues. The J segment lost 7 bases and the V segment lost 5 bases, leaving 7 bases of the junction unmatched. The CDR3 loop reads CASSPPGTSGRNEQFF. The CDR3 bases are TGTGCCAGCAGTCCCCCCGGGACTAGCGGGAGAAATGAGCAGTTCTTC.

The V gene is TRBV2, the J gene TRBJ1-5, with 10 bases lining up with TRBD1. V lost 6 bases, J lost 4 bases, and 9 bases stayed unmatched. Germline CDR1 is SNHLY and CDR2 is FYNNEI. This CDR3 comprises 16 residues. CDR3 loop: CASRRPGQGMNQPQHF. CDR3 DNA: TGTGCCAGCAGACGCCCGGGACAGGGGATGAATCAGCCCCAGCATTTT.

The CDR3 reads CASSHGTGGFEQYF. Written as DNA, the CDR3 is TGTGCCAGCAGTCACGGGACAGGGGGCTTCGAGCAGTACTTC. J is TRBJ2-7 and V is TRBV28; TRBD1 matches at 12 bases. With V trimmed by 5 bases and J by 6 bases, 5 bases remained unmatched. The germline V gene has CDR1 MDHEN and CDR2 SYDVKM. The CDR3 runs 14 residues.

V and J are TRBV5-4 and TRBJ2-3, with 9 bases identical to TRBD1. The CDR3 runs 17 residues. The V gene end was trimmed by 2 bases and the J gene end by 2 bases; junction bases not matched to a gene: 9. Germline values: CDR1 SGHNT, CDR2 YYREEE (reference sequence). CDR3 in DNA: TGTGCCAGCAGCTTTGGATTACAGGGGGCTGACACAGATACGCAGTATTTT. This codes for CASSFGLQGADTDTQYF.

The chain employs TRBV18 and TRBJ2-5; TRBD1 aligns across 9 bases. The J call could be wrong; TRBJ2-7 is a better fit for the DNA end. The length of the CDR3 is 15 residues. CDR1 and CDR2 from the germline V gene are KGHSH and LQKENI. The CDR3 region is CASSPLGQGIYEQYF. Here the CDR3 DNA reads TGTGCCAGCTCACCCCTCGGACAGGGGATCTACGAGCAGTACTTC.